These 28 T cell receptor beta chains share one sample of origin, sequenced in a study of PD-1 blockade in classical Hodgkin lymphoma. Every patient was affected by relapse after autologous stem cell transplantation, while exposure to brentuximab vedotin was not uniform. Profiled with immunoSEQ multiplex PCR; TCRdb holds only in-frame clones, not every one. In the table there are tens of thousands of clones, around three quarters of which are singletons. The sequencing used peripheral blood mononuclear cells (PBMCs), collected before the second cycle of nivolumab. These receptors all come from a human donor with classical Hodgkin lymphoma.

The chain links TRBV4-1 to TRBJ2-1; the D call may be TRBD1 or TRBD2 (5 bases each). Germline V CDR1 and CDR2: MGHRA, YSYEKL. The length of the CDR3 is 16 residues. Trimming took 0 bases from V and 9 from J, leaving 18 bases between them. CDR3 bases: TGCGCCAGCAGCCAAGAGGGGCCGGCAGGGAGCGGTGAGCAGTTCTTC. Translating gives CASSQEGPAGSGEQFF.

This clone occurred once. V is TRBV6-5 and J is TRBJ2-7; weak D call: TRBD1 (5 bases). CDR1 is MNHEY, CDR2 SVGAGI, per germline. Trimming shortened V by 7 bases and J by 6 bases, and 16 bases separated the two germline ends. CDR3 length: 13 amino acids. CDR3 loop: CASKGRVVGEQYF. As DNA, the CDR3 is TGTGCCAGCAAGGGCAGGGTAGTCGGCGAGCAGTACTTC.

The J gene is TRBJ1-4, the V gene TRBV12-2. TRBV12-2 corresponds to a pseudogene. The CDR3 is 18 amino acids. This chain's CDR3 is CASRLVGQRRLSNEKLFF. CDR3 in DNA: TGTGCAAGTCGCTTAGTTGGGCAGCGTCGGCTGTCTAATGAAAAACTGTTTTTT.

This clone was seen only a few times. V is TRBV11-3 and J is TRBJ1-1; 10 positions match TRBD1. The ends lost 5 bases at V and 5 bases at J; junction bases unmatched: 11. CDR1 is SGHNT and CDR2 is YENEEA in the germline V gene. CDR3 length equals 16 residues. CDR3 sequence: CASSDFGQGVGTEAFF. In DNA, the CDR3 is TGTGCCAGCAGCGACTTCGGACAGGGGGTAGGGACTGAAGCTTTCTTT.

The rearrangement joins TRBV7-2 to TRBJ1-1; no clear D gene. The CDR3 extends over 14 amino acids. V was shortened by 4 bases and J by 3 bases, with 12 bases between the two germline ends. Germline CDR1 is SGHTA and CDR2 is FQGNSA. The CDR3 sequence is CASSSPGGYTEAFF. Written as DNA, the CDR3 is TGTGCCAGCAGCTCGCCCGGCGGGTACACTGAAGCTTTCTTT.

The rearrangement joins TRBV14 to TRBJ1-2; TRBD1 might be the D (5 bases). The germline V gene encodes CDR1 SGHDN and CDR2 FVKESK. This CDR3 spans 15 amino acids. V lost 4 bases, J lost 4 bases, and 16 bases lay in between. The CDR3 nucleotides are TGTGCCAGCAGCCCCCCGGGACGGTCTGGCTATGGCTACACCTTC. Its protein is CASSPPGRSGYGYTF.

J is TRBJ2-2 and V is TRBV25-1; weak D call: TRBD2 (7 bases). Between the trimmed V and J ends, which lost 6 bases and 7 bases, there was a span of 12 bases. Germline assignment: CDR1 MGHDK and CDR2 SYGVNS. This CDR3 region has 13 residues. The CDR3 protein is CASSGGRIGELFF. In DNA, the CDR3 is TGTGCCAGCAGCGGGGGGCGCATCGGGGAGCTGTTTTTT.

V gene TRBV7-2 combines with J gene TRBJ1-1; 12 bases fit TRBD1. CDR3 length equals 17 residues. The J segment lost 4 bases and the V segment lost 1 base, leaving 7 bases of the junction unmatched. From germline, CDR1 is SGHTA and CDR2 FQGNSA. CDR3 nucleotides: TGTGCCAGCAGCTTAGGCCGGGACAGGGGGCCGATCACTGAAGCTTTCTTT. It yields the protein CASSLGRDRGPITEAFF.

DNA for the CDR3: TGTGCCAGCAGCTTAGGGGGCCAATCCTACAATGAGCAGTTCTTC. Amino acid sequence: CASSLGGQSYNEQFF. The chain combines TRBV11-3 with TRBJ2-1; a possible D gene is TRBD1 (5 bases). The CDR3 spans 15 residues. V lost 1 base, J lost 1 base, and 8 bases lay in between. Germline V gene data show CDR1 as SGHNT and CDR2 as YENEEA.

This CDR3 reads CASSLEAGSYEQYF. CDR3 DNA sequence: TGTGCCAGCAGCTTAGAAGCGGGGTCCTACGAGCAGTACTTC. This rearrangement joins TRBV11-2 to TRBJ2-7, with 7 bases matching TRBD2. In germline, CDR1 is SGHAT, CDR2 FQNNGV. The CDR3 extends over 14 amino acids. The junction had 0 bases not matched to a gene; V was cut back by 0 bases and J by 1 base. The full variable domain, completed using reference TRBV11-2 and TRBJ2-7, is EAGVAQSPRYKIIEKRQSVAFWCNPISGHATLYWYQQILGQGPKLLIQFQNNGVVDDSQLPKDRFSAERLKGVDSTLKIQPAKLEDSAVYLCASSLEAGSYEQYFGPGTRLTVT.

The chain employs TRBV2 and TRBJ1-5; D uncertain. With 2 bases removed from V and 5 bases from J, the gap between germline ends came to 16 bases. The CDR3 sequence is 16 residues long. CDR1 and CDR2 (germline): SNHLY, FYNNEI. CDR3 nucleotide sequence: TGTGCCAGCAGTGAACGATACCGGGGATACGATCAGCCCCAGCATTTT. Translating it yields CASSERYRGYDQPQHF. Supplemented by reference TRBV2 and TRBJ1-5, the full variable domain reads EPEVTQTPSHQVTQMGQEVILRCVPISNHLYFYWYRQILGQKVEFLVSFYNNEISEKSEIFDDQFSVERPDGSNFTLKIRSTKLEDSAMYFCASSERYRGYDQPQHFGDGTRLSIL.

This chain uses TRBV5-6 with TRBJ2-5; D not resolved. The CDR3 runs 14 residues. The V gene's germline CDR1 is SGHDT and CDR2 YYEEEE. V was pared by 7 bases and J by 5 bases, with 18 bases between. This CDR3 is CASFLDGPTETQYF. CDR3 coding DNA: TGTGCCAGCTTCTTGGACGGGCCCACGGAGACCCAGTACTTC.

This clone has more than one count but fewer than ten. The gene calls are TRBV27 and TRBJ2-1; 9 bases line up with TRBD2. In germline, CDR1 is MNHEY, CDR2 SMNVEV (reference sequence). The CDR3 is 17 residues long. With 3 bases clipped from V and 7 bases from J, the junction kept 13 bases outside the gene matches. This CDR3 is CASSFGLAGALYNEQFF. The CDR3 nucleotides read TGTGCCAGCAGTTTCGGATTAGCGGGAGCCCTTTATAATGAGCAGTTCTTC.

The rearrangement joins TRBV19 to TRBJ1-5, with 9 bases lining up with TRBD1. The CDR3 has 17 residues. The junction had 17 bases not matched to a gene; V was cut back by 7 bases and J by 7 bases. Germline V gene lookup returns CDR1 LNHDA and CDR2 SQIVND (reference sequence). The CDR3 DNA reads TGTGCCAGTACTCTAGGGTCCCTTACAGGGGGCGGGCAGCCCCAGCATTTT. As protein: CASTLGSLTGGGQPQHF.

V gene TRBV27 combines with J gene TRBJ1-1, with 8 bases identical to TRBD1. Trimming removed 6 bases from V and 1 base from J; junction bases left unmatched: 7. This CDR3 comprises 15 residues. Germline V gives CDR1 MNHEY, CDR2 SMNVEV (reference sequence). The CDR3 nucleotides read TGTGCCAGCAGCCCTTGGACAGGGCGGAACACTGAAGCTTTCTTT. Its protein product is CASSPWTGRNTEAFF.

The chain links TRBV4-1 to TRBJ2-1; TRBD1 is a possible D gene (5 bases). This CDR3 region has 14 residues. CDR1 is MGHRA, CDR2 YSYEKL, per germline. Trimming cost V 6 bases and J 0 bases, with 9 bases left between them. For the CDR3, the DNA is TGCGCCAGCAGACAGGTATCCTCCTACAATGAGCAGTTCTTC. Translated, it gives CASRQVSSYNEQFF.

This chain joins TRBV18 and TRBJ1-2; 10 bases are shared with TRBD1. The CDR3 is made up of 16 amino acids. Germline CDR1 reads KGHSH; CDR2 reads LQKENI. The J segment lost 7 bases and the V segment lost 3 bases, leaving 11 bases of the junction unmatched. The CDR3 is CASSPTPGQGYGGYTF. In nucleotides, the CDR3 is TGTGCCAGCTCACCCACCCCGGGACAGGGGTACGGTGGCTACACCTTC.

The chain links TRBV7-3 to TRBJ2-2, with 11 nucleotides matching TRBD2. Germline V gene sequence: CDR1 SGHTA, CDR2 FQGTGA. The length of the CDR3 is 15 residues. Trimming at V came to 4 bases and at J to 4 bases, leaving 2 bases not matched to a gene. The CDR3 DNA is TGTGCCAGCAGCTCTAGCGGGAGGAGCACCGGGGAGCTGTTTTTT. Protein sequence: CASSSSGRSTGELFF.

V gene TRBV28 combines with J gene TRBJ1-2, with 8 bases identical to TRBD1. V shed 5 bases, J shed 4 bases, and the junction held 6 bases outside the gene matches. Germline CDR1 and CDR2: MDHEN and SYDVKM. This CDR3 is built from 14 residues. The CDR3 nucleotides are TGTGCCAGCAGTCCTCCTGGACAGGGCTATGGCTACACCTTC. Translating it yields CASSPPGQGYGYTF.

The chain has TRBV15 and TRBJ1-2; 10 bases align to TRBD1. The CDR3 totals 17 residues. The germline CDR1 and CDR2 sequences are LNHNV and YYDKDF (reference sequence). V lost 1 base to trimming and J lost 3 bases; unmatched junction nucleotides: 8. The DNA of the CDR3 is TGTGCCACCAGCAGAGTCGAATGGACAGGGGGGGACTATGGCTACACCTTC. It encodes CATSRVEWTGGDYGYTF.

This clone is a singleton in its sample. This chain's CDR3 is CASSLYDRVDGYTF. For the CDR3, the DNA is TGTGCCAGCAGCCTCTATGACAGGGTGGATGGCTACACCTTC. The chain is built from TRBV7-8 and TRBJ1-2; 7 nucleotides align to TRBD1. The CDR3 extends over 14 amino acids. Germline-derived CDR1 and CDR2 are SGHVS and FQNEAQ. J lost 6 bases, V lost 5 bases, and 9 bases had no gene match.

This clone came up many times. The CDR3 bases are TGTGCCAGTAGCCCAACCTACTCTGGGGCCAACGTCCTGACTTTC. It codes for CASSPTYSGANVLTF. The rearrangement joins TRBV19 to TRBJ2-6; D ambiguous. The CDR3 runs 15 residues. The germline V and J ends were trimmed by 6 bases and 0 bases, with 9 bases remaining between them. Germline V gene sequence: CDR1 LNHDA, CDR2 SQIVND (reference sequence). Combining the CDR3 with reference TRBV19 and TRBJ2-6 gives the whole variable domain DGGITQSPKYLFRKEGQNVTLSCEQNLNHDAMYWYRQDPGQGLRLIYYSQIVNDFQKGDIAEGYSVSREKKESFPLTVTSAQKNPTAFYLCASSPTYSGANVLTFGAGSRLTVL.

This chain uses TRBV7-9 with TRBJ1-4, with a possible D match to TRBD1 (6 bases). The CDR3 consists of 15 residues. The germline CDR1 and CDR2 sequences are SEHNR and FQNEAQ (reference sequence). V was clipped by 5 bases and J by 8 bases, with 18 bases between them. CDR3: CASSNNRVIEEKLFF. CDR3 DNA: TGTGCCAGCAGCAATAACAGGGTAATAGAGGAAAAACTGTTTTTT.

The chain has TRBV7-2 and TRBJ2-2; the match to TRBD2 covers 7 bases. V lost 7 bases and J lost 5; bases outside the gene matches: 13. In germline, CDR1 is SGHTA, CDR2 FQGNSA. This CDR3 region has 16 residues. The CDR3 coding sequence is TGTGCCAGCAATTATGCGACTGCGCGGGGGACCGGGGAGCTGTTTTTT. It specifies CASNYATARGTGELFF.

The CDR3 spells CASRTGTGGTEAFF. For the CDR3, the DNA is TGCGCCAGCAGAACCGGGACAGGGGGCACTGAAGCTTTCTTT. This chain connects TRBV5-1 to TRBJ1-1; TRBD1 aligns across 11 bases. V was pared by 5 bases and J by 4 bases, with 4 bases of the junction left unmatched. CDR1 and CDR2 (germline): SGHRS, YFSETQ. This CDR3 spans 14 amino acids.

This clone was picked up one time. The CDR3 DNA reads as TGCGCCAAAAAGGGGAGAGGGGCCTCCTACGAGCAGTACTTC. It specifies CAKKGRGASYEQYF. This chain joins TRBV23-1 and TRBJ2-7; D may correspond to TRBD1 or TRBD2 (5 bases each). TRBV23-1 is flagged as an ORF with uncertain function. V was trimmed by 10 bases and J by 0 bases, leaving 16 bases between them. The CDR3 totals 14 residues.

CDR3 residues: CASTPLWGVSTGELFF. The CDR3 DNA reads TGTGCCAGCACCCCTCTATGGGGAGTGAGCACCGGGGAGCTGTTTTTT. The V gene is TRBV7-9, the J gene TRBJ2-2, with a possible D match to TRBD2 (5 bases). Germline CDR1 SEHNR, CDR2 FQNEAQ (reference sequence). The V end lost 7 bases, the J end lost 4 bases, and 19 bases lay between the germline ends. This CDR3 has 16 residues.

The rearrangement links TRBV9 to TRBJ2-1, with 8 nucleotides matching TRBD2. Germline V CDR1 and CDR2: SGDLS, YYNGEE. The CDR3 totals 14 residues. The V and J ends lost 2 bases and 8 bases, in that order; junction bases with no gene match: 6. In DNA, the CDR3 is TGTGCCAGCAGCGTTAGCGGGAAGTTAGATGAGCAGTTCTTC. Translated, it gives CASSVSGKLDEQFF.